Shown below are 23 T cell receptor beta chains from a single sample sequenced in a study of CD8 T cells in Susac syndrome (dated by TCRdb to between 2018 and 2021). Libraries came from the immunoSEQ multiplex PCR assay. RNA was extracted using the RNeasy kit, and about 0.45 to 1 ug of the RNA was reverse transcribed with random hexamers. TCRdb cleaned the public reads at Q25 with fastp, built clones with MiXCR and kept in-frame beta chains. Identical CDR3 protein sequences are pooled into one entry, listed with their most common genes and DNA. The table for this sample lists under 200,000 distinct CDR3 sequences; about 91% of them were counted only once. 0.075% to 0.095% of the sample is taken by the ten largest. The sequenced sample was CD4+ T cells from PBMCs. These receptors were taken from a human donor with Susac syndrome.

V and J are TRBV18 and TRBJ1-1; TRBD1 matches 7 bases. J was trimmed by 1 base and V by 6 bases; bases with no gene match: 8. The CDR3 has 15 amino acids. The germline gives CDR1 KGHSH, CDR2 LQKENI. For the CDR3, the DNA is TGTGCCAGCTCCTCCAGGGGGGTAAAGAACACTGAAGCTTTCTTT. Translated, it gives CASSSRGVKNTEAFF.

The chain uses TRBV10-3 and TRBJ1-5, with 9 bases matching TRBD1. CDR1 and CDR2 from the germline V gene are ENHRY and SYGVKD. V lost 4 bases and J lost 2; bases outside the gene matches: 0. This CDR3 has 14 residues. Here the CDR3 reads CAISGDRGNQPQHF. In nucleotides, the CDR3 is TGTGCCATCAGTGGGGACAGGGGCAATCAGCCCCAGCATTTT.

A single count supports this clonotype. This chain joins TRBV30 and TRBJ1-4; D is ambiguous. Looked up from germline, CDR1 is GTSNPN and CDR2 is SVGIG (reference sequence). The CDR3 spans 12 residues. Trimming removed 6 bases from V and 8 bases from J, with 13 bases in between. CDR3 in amino acids: CACGEFSEKLFF. In DNA form, the CDR3 reads TGTGCCTGCGGCGAGTTCTCCGAAAAACTGTTTTTT.

The chain joins TRBV15 to TRBJ2-1; D may be TRBD1 or TRBD2 (5 bases each). The V and J ends lost 5 bases and 5 bases respectively, with 13 bases between them. CDR3 length equals 14 residues. Germline V gene sequence: CDR1 LNHNV, CDR2 YYDKDF (reference sequence). The CDR3 sequence is CATSEGRRDNEQFF. CDR3 nucleotides: TGTGCCACCAGCGAGGGGCGGCGCGACAATGAGCAGTTCTTC.

The chain combines TRBV6-6 with TRBJ2-7; possibly TRBD2 for D (6 bases). Germline CDR1 MNHNY, CDR2 SVGAGI (reference sequence). Trimming removed 7 bases from V and 0 bases from J, with 16 bases in between. The CDR3 length is 15 residues. Here the CDR3 DNA reads TGTGCCAGCACCAAAAGCGGGCTAGACTCCTACGAGCAGTACTTC. Translated: CASTKSGLDSYEQYF.

V gene TRBV27 combines with J gene TRBJ1-2; the D is unclear. The CDR3 consists of 12 residues. In germline, CDR1 is MNHEY, CDR2 SMNVEV (reference sequence). Trimming took 6 bases from V and 6 from J, leaving 11 bases between them. This chain's CDR3 is CASRGYGDGYTF. In DNA, the CDR3 is TGTGCCAGCAGGGGATACGGGGATGGCTACACCTTC.

The V call is TRBV27, the J call TRBJ1-5, with 7 bases identical to TRBD1. Germline V CDR1 and CDR2: MNHEY, SMNVEV (reference sequence). The CDR3 is made up of 12 amino acids. The trim removed 6 bases at V and 5 bases at J, leaving 1 base unmatched. CDR3 sequence (DNA): TGTGCCAGCAGACAGGGGTATCAGCCCCAGCATTTT. Amino acid sequence: CASRQGYQPQHF.

This clonotype has more than one count but fewer than ten. The rearrangement uses TRBV20-1 and TRBJ2-7; no firm D call. The V gene's germline CDR1 is DFQATT and CDR2 SNEGSKA (reference sequence). V gave up 3 bases and J gave up 0 bases, with 6 bases separating them. The CDR3 is made up of 12 amino acids. CDR3: CSARDGSYEQYF. The CDR3 DNA reads TGCAGTGCTAGGGACGGCTCCTACGAGCAGTACTTC.

This chain connects TRBV5-1 to TRBJ2-3; D possibly matches TRBD1 or TRBD2 (6 bases each). With 2 bases removed from V and 1 base from J, the gap between germline ends came to 29 bases. This CDR3 comprises 21 residues. Germline V gene data show CDR1 as SGHRS and CDR2 as YFSETQ. The CDR3, as DNA: TGCGCCAGCAGCTTTGGCGTTCTTGGAGGGCTGTGGACAGCGCGCACAGATACGCAGTATTTT. This sequence encodes CASSFGVLGGLWTARTDTQYF.

The chain carries TRBV28 and TRBJ1-3; D uncertain. V lost 6 bases and J lost 0, with 12 bases in between. This CDR3 contains 15 residues. Per germline, CDR1 MDHEN and CDR2 SYDVKM. The CDR3, as DNA: TGTGCCAGCAGCTTGCCGCCGTTCTCTGGAAACACCATATATTTT. It encodes CASSLPPFSGNTIYF.

This chain links TRBV5-1 with TRBJ2-2, with D possibly matching TRBD1 (5 bases). This CDR3 comprises 15 residues. The V end lost 4 bases, the J end lost 8 bases, and 18 bases lay between the germline ends. The germline V gene has CDR1 SGHRS and CDR2 YFSETQ. CDR3 amino acids: CASSQTLWQGGELFF. Here the CDR3 DNA reads TGCGCCAGCAGCCAGACCCTTTGGCAGGGTGGGGAGCTGTTTTTT.

The rearrangement joins TRBV6-5 to TRBJ2-1, with 9 positions matching TRBD1. This CDR3 comprises 17 residues. CDR1 is MNHEY and CDR2 is SVGAGI in the germline V gene. The J segment lost 4 bases and the V segment lost 2 bases, leaving 9 bases of the junction unmatched. The CDR3 nucleotides read TGTGCCAGCAGTTACCCCTCGGGACAGGGAACTTACAATGAGCAGTTCTTC. Residues: CASSYPSGQGTYNEQFF.

The chain combines TRBV5-6 with TRBJ2-7; 7 bases match TRBD1. V gave up 6 bases and J gave up 5 bases; unmatched junction bases: 11. The CDR3 sequence is 14 residues long. Germline values: CDR1 SGHDT, CDR2 YYEEEE. The DNA of the CDR3 is TGTGCCAGCATGAAGGGGGCGCCGTCGGACGAGCAGTACTTC. Translated, it gives CASMKGAPSDEQYF.

The V gene is TRBV27, the J gene TRBJ2-3, with D perhaps matching TRBD1 (5 bases). CDR3 length equals 14 residues. V shed 6 bases and J shed 9 bases, with 19 bases lying between them. CDR1 MNHEY and CDR2 SMNVEV come from the germline V gene (reference sequence). The CDR3 coding sequence is TGTGCCAGCAGCCCAAGGGGCCCGGTGGTAACGCAGTATTTT. Translating gives CASSPRGPVVTQYF.

The genes are TRBV12-3 or TRBV12-4 and TRBJ1-5, with 7 bases aligning to TRBD1. V was pared by 4 bases and J by 3 bases, with 9 bases of the junction left unmatched. This CDR3 region has 16 residues. The DNA of the CDR3 is TGTGCCAGCAGTTCACAGGGGCGGGAGAACAATCAGCCCCAGCATTTT. Amino acid sequence: CASSSQGRENNQPQHF.

V gene TRBV11-2 combines with J gene TRBJ2-5; 14 nucleotides match TRBD2. CDR3 length equals 17 residues. CDR1 is SGHAT, CDR2 FQNNGV, per germline. V lost 7 bases, J lost 4 bases, and 11 bases stayed unmatched. The CDR3 loop is CASTIRPGLAGAETQYF. Here the CDR3 DNA reads TGTGCCAGCACCATCAGACCGGGACTAGCGGGAGCAGAGACCCAGTACTTC.

This chain connects TRBV28 to TRBJ2-5; no firm D call. Between the trimmed V and J ends, which lost 2 bases and 9 bases, there was a span of 13 bases. The germline V gene encodes CDR1 MDHEN and CDR2 SYDVKM. The CDR3 has 13 residues. CDR3 in amino acids: CASSLTAQDAQYF. The CDR3 DNA is TGTGCCAGCAGTTTAACAGCACAAGACGCCCAGTACTTC.

The V call is TRBV9, the J call TRBJ1-1; D not resolved. CDR1 is SGDLS, CDR2 YYNGEE, per germline. V was pared by 3 bases and J by 0 bases, with 6 bases between. This CDR3 spans 13 amino acids. The CDR3 spells CASSGGVNTEAFF. For the CDR3, the DNA is TGTGCCAGCAGCGGGGGAGTGAACACTGAAGCTTTCTTT.

The gene calls are TRBV28 and TRBJ2-7; the D gene is possibly TRBD2 (6 bases). The CDR3 covers 13 residues. Germline-derived CDR1 and CDR2 are MDHEN and SYDVKM. Trimming removed 5 bases at V and 4 bases at J, with 12 bases between. The CDR3 region is CASSPPGRYEQYF. The CDR3 DNA reads TGTGCCAGCAGTCCTCCCGGGAGATACGAGCAGTACTTC. Supplemented by reference TRBV28 and TRBJ2-7, the full variable domain reads DVKVTQSSRYLVKRTGEKVFLECVQDMDHENMFWYRQDPGLGLRLIYFSYDVKMKEKGDIPEGYSVSREKKERFSLILESASTNQTSMYLCASSPPGRYEQYFGPGTRLTVT.

This clonotype appeared once. In DNA form, the CDR3 reads TGTGCCAGCAGCAAAGAGAGTAGCTATGGCTACACCTTC. This encodes CASSKESSYGYTF. The rearrangement uses TRBV21-1 and TRBJ1-2. TRBV21-1 counts as a pseudogene. CDR3 length equals 13 residues.

The CDR3 loop reads CASSFSPYNEQFF. The CDR3 DNA follows: TGTGCCAGCAGCTTTAGTCCCTACAATGAGCAGTTCTTC. This chain uses TRBV7-9 with TRBJ2-1; no clear D. The CDR3 runs to 13 residues. Trimming left V 3 bases short and J 2 bases short, with 5 bases between. Germline CDR1 reads SEHNR; CDR2 reads FQNEAQ (reference sequence).

The V and J genes are TRBV20-1 and TRBJ2-5; D is possibly TRBD2 (6 bases). Germline assignment: CDR1 DFQATT and CDR2 SNEGSKA (reference sequence). The CDR3 consists of 16 residues. V was clipped by 3 bases and J by 3 bases, with 20 bases between them. As DNA, the CDR3 is TGCAGTGCTAGCCGGGCAGTTGGGGGGATCGAAGAGACCCAGTACTTC. Its translation: CSASRAVGGIEETQYF.

The gene calls are TRBV9 and TRBJ2-3; D might be TRBD2 (5 bases). CDR1 is SGDLS and CDR2 is YYNGEE in the germline V gene. Trimming shortened V by 0 bases and J by 7 bases, and 12 bases separated the two germline ends. This CDR3 has 14 amino acids. Written as DNA, the CDR3 is TGTGCCAGCAGCGTAGCTCATGTCGGGAATACGCAGTATTTT. Its translation is CASSVAHVGNTQYF.